This T cell receptor (beta chain) is from a study of read filtering for tumor transcriptome and immune sequencing. Bone marrow was sampled from every patient at the time of active disease. Germline-derived CDR1 and CDR2 are GTSNPN and SVGIG (reference sequence). The CDR3 has 14 amino acids. V was pared by 1 base and J by 2 bases, with 12 bases between. Molecular barcoded adaptors covering alpha/delta and beta/gamma chains were used on roughly 400 ng RNA. TCRdb re-analysed the reads in MiXCR, keeping a single row per CDR3 protein. This table has about 130,000 distinct CDR3 sequences, 10% to 15% appearing once. This clonotype was observed many times.

This TCR was sampled from a donor aged 40 or older with multiple myeloma. The V and J genes are TRBV30 and TRBJ2-7; a weak D match, TRBD1 (7 bases). What was sequenced was a population of CD138-negative cells sorted from bone marrow. CDR3: CAWSGQGGTYEQYF. The DNA for the CDR3 is TGTGCCTGGAGTGGGCAGGGGGGAACCTACGAGCAGTACTTC.